Listed below are T cell receptor beta chains from one sample, sequenced in a study of T cell responses to AZD1222 COVID-19 vaccine. The protocol was immunoSEQ multiplex PCR, while the TCRdb copy is restricted to in-frame clones and leaves out a portion. Of over 75,000 clones listed, 80% to 90% are singletons. Sequences were derived from peripheral blood, sampled 28 days after the second AZD1222 dose. The receptor source for this set is an adult who received the AZD1222 COVID-19 vaccine. CDR3s include the opening cysteine and the closing phenylalanine or tryptophan. Fields, in order: clone size, J gene, CDR3 length, D gene, V gene, CDR3 DNA, CDR3 protein. A D gene is named only where the DNA matches it firmly. Expanded clones are given a class, and other clones once, few, many or no size at all.

-	TRBJ1-5	16	TRBD1	TRBV7-9	TGTGCCAGCAGCTTAGTAGAACCAGGGGGCCGTCAGCCCCAGCATTTT	CASSLVEPGGRQPQHF
-	TRBJ1-1	13	-	TRBV19	TGTGCCAGTAGTATAGATGTGGTATCTGAAGCTTTCTTT	CASSIDVVSEAFF
once	TRBJ1-2	15	TRBD1	TRBV3-1/TRBV3-2	TGTGCCAGCAGCCAAGTAGGGACAGGAGTCTATGGCTACACCTTC	CASSQVGTGVYGYTF
-	TRBJ1-6	14	-	TRBV7-9	TGTGCCAGCAGCTTAACAGGGCTCGATTCACCCCTCCACTTT	CASSLTGLDSPLHF
-	TRBJ2-7	14	-	TRBV18	TGTGCCAGCTCACCACCGGGCCGAACCTACGAGCAGTACTTC	CASSPPGRTYEQYF
-	TRBJ1-5	13	-	TRBV24-1	TGTGCCACCAGTGATTTTAGGGGTTGGCCCCAGCATTTT	CATSDFRGWPQHF
-	TRBJ1-3	15	-	TRBV18	TGTGCCAGCTCACCACCGGGAAAAGGGGAAAACACCATATATTTT	CASSPPGKGENTIYF
-	TRBJ1-4	14	-	TRBV4-1	TGCGCCAGCAGCCTGGGACACCCTAGGGGAAAACTGTTTTTT	CASSLGHPRGKLFF
-	TRBJ2-3	13	-	TRBV7-9	TGTGCCAGCAGCTTAGCCGGCGCGGATACGCAGTATTTT	CASSLAGADTQYF
few	TRBJ1-1	13	-	TRBV7-2	TGTGCCAGCAGGCGAGCGAAGAACACTGAAGCTTTCTTT	CASRRAKNTEAFF